The T cell receptor (beta chain) under discussion was sequenced for a study of read filtering for tumor transcriptome and immune sequencing. The CDR3 sequence is 15 residues long. Germline V gene sequence: CDR1 SGDLS, CDR2 YYNGEE. V was clipped by 6 bases and J by 2 bases, with 17 bases between them. Molecular barcoded adaptors covering alpha/delta and beta/gamma chains were used on roughly 370 ng RNA. TCRdb called the reads again in MiXCR, with one record for every CDR3 protein. The sample includes roughly 18,000 distinct CDR3 sequences, roughly 23% seen only once; the top ten take 24%. The material sequenced was a population of CD138-negative cells sorted from bone marrow. The clonotype was recovered from a donor at least 40 years old with multiple myeloma. This sequence joins TRBV9 and TRBJ2-5, with D possibly TRBD2 on 5 matching bases. The CDR3 here is CASNASGNGQETQYF. The CDR3 DNA reads TGTGCCAGCAACGCATCGGGGAACGGTCAAGAGACCCAGTACTTC.